These 19 T cell receptor beta chains were all obtained from the same sample, sequenced in a study of OX40 agonist ivuxolimab in advanced cancers. Sequenced by immunoSEQ multiplex PCR; TCRdb stores in-frame clones only, minus some. The sample lists about 41,000 clones, about 82% occurring once. The specimen comprised CD4+ or CD8+ T cells sorted from blood, sampled in a trial of the OX40 agonist ivuxolimab. Receptors originate from an adult with an advanced solid tumor such as melanoma, head and neck, liver or kidney cancer.

The rearrangement joins TRBV19 to TRBJ2-5, with D hard to call. The CDR3 sequence is 10 residues long. Trimming cost V 9 bases and J 3 bases, with 5 bases left between them. CDR1 LNHDA and CDR2 SQIVND come from the germline V gene (reference sequence). The CDR3 nucleotides read TGTGCCAGACCCGAAGAGACCCAGTACTTC. Translation gives CARPEETQYF. Full variable domain (rest looked up from reference TRBV19 and TRBJ2-5): DGGITQSPKYLFRKEGQNVTLSCEQNLNHDAMYWYRQDPGQGLRLIYYSQIVNDFQKGDIAEGYSVSREKKESFPLTVTSAQKNPTAFYLCARPEETQYFGPGTRLLVL.

The chain links TRBV7-9 to TRBJ2-1; TRBD2 agrees at 7 bases. Germline values: CDR1 SEHNR, CDR2 FQNEAQ (reference sequence). The length of the CDR3 is 15 residues. V shed 5 bases, J shed 1 base, and the junction held 5 bases outside the gene matches. In DNA form, the CDR3 reads TGTGCCAGCAGCCGGAGCGGGGTTTCCTACAATGAGCAGTTCTTC. Its translation: CASSRSGVSYNEQFF.

The rearrangement joins TRBV6-5 to TRBJ2-7; no reliable D call. Germline CDR1 MNHEY, CDR2 SVGAGI. The CDR3 covers 13 residues. Trimming pared 4 bases from V and 0 bases from J, leaving 7 bases between. DNA of the CDR3: TGTGCCAGCAGTTTTGGTAGCTCCTACGAGCAGTACTTC. This codes for CASSFGSSYEQYF.

The chain recombines TRBV7-2 with TRBJ1-5, with D unresolved. The CDR3 runs 14 residues. Germline V gene sequence: CDR1 SGHTA, CDR2 FQGNSA. V gave up 5 bases and J gave up 1 base, with 9 bases separating them. The CDR3 is CASSVIVSNQPQHF. The CDR3 DNA sequence: TGTGCCAGCAGCGTCATTGTCAGCAATCAGCCCCAGCATTTT.

The gene calls are TRBV9 and TRBJ1-6; D remains unclear. V lost 3 bases, J lost 0 bases, and 10 bases lay in between. The CDR3 consists of 16 residues. The V gene's germline CDR1 is SGDLS and CDR2 YYNGEE. CDR3 loop: CASSAEPRSYNSPLHF. CDR3 coding DNA: TGTGCCAGCAGCGCTGAACCCCGCTCCTATAATTCACCCCTCCACTTT.

The rearrangement uses TRBV7-9 and TRBJ1-1; D is possibly TRBD1 (5 bases). The CDR3 consists of 14 residues. V lost 5 bases, J lost 1 base, and 11 bases lay in between. Per the germline V gene, CDR1 is SEHNR and CDR2 is FQNEAQ (reference sequence). The CDR3 DNA reads as TGTGCCAGCAGCACCGGGACGGGGAACACTGAAGCTTTCTTT. It encodes CASSTGTGNTEAFF.

V gene TRBV6-7 combines with J gene TRBJ2-2; D may be TRBD2 (6 bases). TRBV6-7 is assigned to the ORF class and has an uncertain function. The CDR3 has 21 amino acids. V lost 5 bases to trimming and J lost 0 bases, with 28 bases between them. The CDR3 sequence: CASSPSYIGLYAGTNTGELFF. CDR3 DNA: TGTGCCAGCAGTCCAAGTTATATAGGGTTATATGCGGGAACGAACACCGGGGAGCTGTTTTTT.

This chain links TRBV14 with TRBJ2-5; TRBD1 agrees at 11 bases. The last part of the DNA fits TRBJ2-7 better; the J call may be wrong. Germline CDR1 SGHDN, CDR2 FVKESK. CDR3 length: 16 residues. The chain's CDR3 is CASSQTPGQGAYEQYF. In DNA form, the CDR3 reads TGTGCCAGCAGCCAGACCCCGGGACAGGGGGCCTACGAGCAGTACTTC.

The chain has TRBV6-1 and TRBJ2-2; D possibly corresponds to TRBD2 (5 bases). The CDR3 runs to 14 residues. The V end lost 2 bases, the J end lost 4 bases, and 8 bases lay between the germline ends. CDR1 is MNHNS, CDR2 SASEGT, per germline. CDR3 DNA: TGTGCCAGCAGTGAACCCCGGGGCACCGGGGAGCTGTTTTTT. Translated, it gives CASSEPRGTGELFF.

Only one count was recorded for this clone. J is TRBJ2-1 and V is TRBV9; TRBD2 is a possible D gene (5 bases). This CDR3 spans 15 amino acids. CDR1 SGDLS and CDR2 YYNGEE come from the germline V gene. V lost 0 bases and J lost 7, with 14 bases in between. The CDR3 DNA sequence: TGTGCCAGCAGCGTAGTCGGGGTAGGGTGGAATGAGCAGTTCTTC. Translating gives CASSVVGVGWNEQFF.

V gene TRBV5-4 combines with J gene TRBJ2-2, with TRBD2 identical over 7 bases. The CDR3 contains 16 residues. CDR1 and CDR2 from the germline V gene are SGHNT and YYREEE (reference sequence). Trimming removed 1 base from V and 1 base from J; junction bases left unmatched: 4. Here the CDR3 reads CASSLPAGVNTGELFF. The CDR3 DNA is TGTGCCAGCAGCTTGCCGGCGGGGGTGAACACCGGGGAGCTGTTTTTT.

With regard to this clone: Sequence at one end of the junction differs from germline and may be a read error. This chain uses TRBV6-4 with TRBJ1-2; possibly TRBD1 for D (6 bases). The CDR3 consists of 12 residues. Germline lookup yields CDR1 MRHNA and CDR2 SNTAGT. The CDR3 DNA follows: TGTGCCATCAGTCGCACAGGGTTTGGCTACACCTTC. Translated: CAISRTGFGYTF.

This clone was picked up a small number of times. The chain combines TRBV13 with TRBJ1-3; D is ambiguous. Trimming removed 5 bases from V and 0 bases from J, with 14 bases in between. This CDR3 comprises 16 residues. Germline V lookup: CDR1 PRHDT, CDR2 FYEKMQ (reference sequence). This chain's CDR3 is CASSQEFGSSGNTIYF. Here the CDR3 DNA reads TGTGCCAGCAGCCAAGAGTTCGGATCCTCTGGAAACACCATATATTTT.

The chain employs TRBV4-2 and TRBJ2-7; TRBD2 matches at 8 bases. After removal of 4 bases from V and 1 base from J, the junction contained 3 bases not matched to a gene. CDR1 is LGHNA, CDR2 YNFKEQ, per germline. The CDR3 totals 14 residues. In DNA form, the CDR3 reads TGTGCCAGCAGCCTACTAGCGGAGTCCTACGAGCAGTACTTC. It yields the protein CASSLLAESYEQYF.

CDR3 protein: CASSSSGVVEKLFF. CDR3 in DNA: TGTGCCAGCAGTTCGTCGGGGGTAGTTGAAAAACTGTTTTTT. V usage is TRBV6-6 and J usage is TRBJ1-4; tentative D call: TRBD1 (5 bases). V dropped 4 bases and J dropped 7 bases, with 13 bases sitting between them. This CDR3 is built from 14 residues. Germline CDR1 and CDR2: MNHNY and SVGAGI (reference sequence).

This chain uses TRBV18 with TRBJ1-5; 11 bases are shared with TRBD1. Trimming took 2 bases from V and 9 from J; bases not matched to a gene: 6. The CDR3 runs 15 residues. Germline V gene sequence: CDR1 KGHSH, CDR2 LQKENI. The CDR3 bases are TGTGCCAGCTCACCAGGACAGGGGGCATATGGGCCCCAGCATTTT. Translation gives CASSPGQGAYGPQHF.

With regard to this clone: This sample also contains other DNA sequences that code for the same CDR3. This chain links TRBV6-5 with TRBJ2-1; 11 positions match TRBD2. CDR3 length: 13 residues. Germline loops: CDR1 MNHEY, CDR2 SVGAGI. With 8 bases clipped from V and 4 bases from J, the junction kept 1 base outside the gene matches. CDR3 sequence reads: CASGTSGYNEQFF. The CDR3, as DNA: TGTGCCAGCGGGACTAGCGGTTACAATGAGCAGTTCTTC.

V and J are TRBV19 and TRBJ1-5; D is possibly TRBD1 (6 bases). This CDR3 contains 14 residues. Germline V lookup: CDR1 LNHDA, CDR2 SQIVND (reference sequence). V was cut by 6 bases and J by 7 bases, with 16 bases left in between. CDR3 sequence reads: CASRRTEFGQPQHF. CDR3 nucleotides: TGTGCCAGTAGGAGGACAGAGTTCGGGCAGCCCCAGCATTTT.

The CDR3 sequence is CAIRSDASYHEQYF. The CDR3 nucleotides are TGTGCCATCAGGTCTGACGCCTCGTACCACGAGCAGTACTTC. The V and J genes are TRBV10-3 and TRBJ2-7; D unresolved. The CDR3 extends over 14 amino acids. V lost 6 bases and J 5 bases, leaving 17 bases between the germline ends. CDR1 and CDR2 (germline): ENHRY, SYGVKD.